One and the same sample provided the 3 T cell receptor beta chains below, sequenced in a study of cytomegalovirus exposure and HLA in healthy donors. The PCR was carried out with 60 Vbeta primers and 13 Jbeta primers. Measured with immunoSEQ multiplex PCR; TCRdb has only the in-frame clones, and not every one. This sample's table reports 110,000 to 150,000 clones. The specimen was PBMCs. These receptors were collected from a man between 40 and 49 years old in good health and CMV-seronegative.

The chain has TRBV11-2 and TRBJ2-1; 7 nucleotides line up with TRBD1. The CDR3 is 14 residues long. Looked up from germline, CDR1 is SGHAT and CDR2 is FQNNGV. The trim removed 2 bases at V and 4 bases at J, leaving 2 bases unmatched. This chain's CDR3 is CASSLKTGYNEQFF. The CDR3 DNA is TGTGCCAGCAGCTTAAAGACAGGGTACAATGAGCAGTTCTTC.

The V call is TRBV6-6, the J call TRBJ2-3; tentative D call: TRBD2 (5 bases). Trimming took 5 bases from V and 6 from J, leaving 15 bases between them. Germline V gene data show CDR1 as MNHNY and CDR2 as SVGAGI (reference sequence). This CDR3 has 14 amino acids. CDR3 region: CASSPGFPQDTQYF. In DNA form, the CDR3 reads TGTGCCAGCAGTCCGGGGTTCCCTCAGGATACGCAGTATTTT.

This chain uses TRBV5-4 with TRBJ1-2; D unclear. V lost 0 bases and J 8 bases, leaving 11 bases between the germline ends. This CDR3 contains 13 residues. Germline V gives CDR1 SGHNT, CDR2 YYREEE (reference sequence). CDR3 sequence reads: CASSLAKPEGYTF. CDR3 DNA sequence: TGTGCCAGCAGCTTGGCCAAACCAGAAGGCTACACCTTC.